This T cell receptor (beta chain) comes out of a study of OX40 agonist ivuxolimab in advanced cancers. Generated by immunoSEQ multiplex PCR, the TCRdb table keeps only in-frame clones and is missing some. The sample lists about 61,000 clones; 86% were seen once. The germline V gene has CDR1 SGHDT and CDR2 YYEEEE. The CDR3 spans 11 residues. Trimming cost V 2 bases and J 6 bases, with 2 bases left between them. Sequencing was performed on CD4+ or CD8+ T cells sorted from blood, taken in a trial of the OX40 agonist ivuxolimab. The chain links TRBV5-6 to TRBJ2-2, with unresolved D. This TCR came from an adult with an advanced solid tumor such as melanoma, head and neck, liver or kidney cancer. The CDR3 nucleotides are TGTGCCAGCAGCTTCTCCGGGGAGCTGTTTTTT. Protein: CASSFSGELFF.